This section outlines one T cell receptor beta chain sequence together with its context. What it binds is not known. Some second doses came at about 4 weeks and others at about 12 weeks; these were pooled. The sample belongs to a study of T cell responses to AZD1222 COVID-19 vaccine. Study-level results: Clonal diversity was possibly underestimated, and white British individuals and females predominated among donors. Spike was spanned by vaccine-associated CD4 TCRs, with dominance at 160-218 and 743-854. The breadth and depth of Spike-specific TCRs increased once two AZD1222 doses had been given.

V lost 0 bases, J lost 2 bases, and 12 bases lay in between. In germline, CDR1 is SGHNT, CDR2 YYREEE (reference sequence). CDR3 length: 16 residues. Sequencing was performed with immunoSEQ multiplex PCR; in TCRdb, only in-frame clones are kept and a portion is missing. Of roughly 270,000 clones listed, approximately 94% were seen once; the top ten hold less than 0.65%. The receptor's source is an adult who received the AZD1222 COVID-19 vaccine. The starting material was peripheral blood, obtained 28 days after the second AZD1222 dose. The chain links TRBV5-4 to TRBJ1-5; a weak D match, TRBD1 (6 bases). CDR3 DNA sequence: TGTGCCAGCAGCTTGGGCGGGACATTGGGCAATCAGCCCCAGCATTTT. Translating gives CASSLGGTLGNQPQHF.